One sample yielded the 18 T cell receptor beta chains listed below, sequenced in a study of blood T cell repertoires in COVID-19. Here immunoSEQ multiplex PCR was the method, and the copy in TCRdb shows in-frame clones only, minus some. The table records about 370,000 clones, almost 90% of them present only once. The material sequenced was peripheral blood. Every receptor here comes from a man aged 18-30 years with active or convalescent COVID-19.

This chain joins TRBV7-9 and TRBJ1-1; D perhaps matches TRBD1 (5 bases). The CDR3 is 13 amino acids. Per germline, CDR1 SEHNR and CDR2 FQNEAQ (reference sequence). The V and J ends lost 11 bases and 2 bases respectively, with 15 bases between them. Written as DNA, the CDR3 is TGTGCCTCCGGGGGTCAGGAAAACACTGAAGCTTTCTTT. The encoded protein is CASGGQENTEAFF.

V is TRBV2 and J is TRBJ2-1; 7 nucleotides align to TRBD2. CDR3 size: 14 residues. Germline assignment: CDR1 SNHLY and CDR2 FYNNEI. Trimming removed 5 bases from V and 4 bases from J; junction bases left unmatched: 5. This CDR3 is CASSFAGEYNEQFF. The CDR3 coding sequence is TGTGCCAGCAGTTTTGCGGGGGAATACAATGAGCAGTTCTTC.

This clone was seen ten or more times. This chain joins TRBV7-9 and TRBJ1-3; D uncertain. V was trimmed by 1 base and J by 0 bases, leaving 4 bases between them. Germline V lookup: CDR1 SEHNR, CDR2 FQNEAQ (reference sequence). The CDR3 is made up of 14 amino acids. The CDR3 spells CASSLGGSGNTIYF. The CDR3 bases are TGTGCCAGCAGCTTAGGCGGCTCTGGAAACACCATATATTTT. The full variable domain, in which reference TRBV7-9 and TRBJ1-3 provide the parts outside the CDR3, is DTGVSQNPRHKITKRGQNVTFRCDPISEHNRLYWYRQTLGQGPEFLTYFQNEAQLEKSRLLSDRFSAERPKGSFSTLEIQRTEQGDSAMYLCASSLGGSGNTIYFGEGSWLTVV.

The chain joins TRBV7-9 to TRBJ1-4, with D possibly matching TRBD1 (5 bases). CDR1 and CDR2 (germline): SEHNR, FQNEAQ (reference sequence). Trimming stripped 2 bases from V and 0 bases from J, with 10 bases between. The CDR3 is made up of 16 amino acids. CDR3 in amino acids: CASSLFVGATNEKLFF. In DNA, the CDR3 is TGTGCCAGCAGCTTATTTGTAGGGGCAACTAATGAAAAACTGTTTTTT.

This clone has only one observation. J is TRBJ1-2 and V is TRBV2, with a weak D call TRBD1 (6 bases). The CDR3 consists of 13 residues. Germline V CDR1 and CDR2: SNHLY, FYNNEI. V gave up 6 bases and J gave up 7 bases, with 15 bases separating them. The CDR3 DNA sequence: TGTGCCAGCAGAGAGGACAGCGGCGGTGGCTACACCTTC. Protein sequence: CASREDSGGGYTF.

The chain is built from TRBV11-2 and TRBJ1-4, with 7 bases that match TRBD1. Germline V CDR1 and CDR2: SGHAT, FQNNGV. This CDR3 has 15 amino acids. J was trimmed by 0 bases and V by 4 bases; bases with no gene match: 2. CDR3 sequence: CASSSTGATNEKLFF. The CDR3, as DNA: TGTGCCAGCAGCTCAACAGGGGCAACTAATGAAAAACTGTTTTTT.

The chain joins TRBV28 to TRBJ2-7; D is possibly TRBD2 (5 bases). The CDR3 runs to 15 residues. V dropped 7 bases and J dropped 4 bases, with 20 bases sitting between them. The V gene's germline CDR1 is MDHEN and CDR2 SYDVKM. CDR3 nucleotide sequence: TGTGCCAGCACCAATACGCGGGTCTATCGATACGAGCAGTACTTC. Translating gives CASTNTRVYRYEQYF.

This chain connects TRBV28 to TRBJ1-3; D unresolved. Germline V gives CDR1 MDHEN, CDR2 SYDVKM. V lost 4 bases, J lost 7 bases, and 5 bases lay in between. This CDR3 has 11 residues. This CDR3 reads CASSSINTIYF. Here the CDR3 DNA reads TGTGCCAGCAGTTCTATCAACACCATATATTTT.

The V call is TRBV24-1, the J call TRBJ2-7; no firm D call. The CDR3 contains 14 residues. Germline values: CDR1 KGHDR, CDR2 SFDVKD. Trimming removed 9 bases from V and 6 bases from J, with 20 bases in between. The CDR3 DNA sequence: TGTGCCACCCCACCTCTCGCAGTTGTTTGCGAGCAGTACTTC. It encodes CATPPLAVVCEQYF.

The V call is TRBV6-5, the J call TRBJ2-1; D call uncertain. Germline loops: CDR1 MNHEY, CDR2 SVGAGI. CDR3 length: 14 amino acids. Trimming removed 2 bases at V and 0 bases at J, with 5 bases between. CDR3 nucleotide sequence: TGTGCCAGCAGTTACAGCCGCTCCTACAATGAGCAGTTCTTC. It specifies CASSYSRSYNEQFF.

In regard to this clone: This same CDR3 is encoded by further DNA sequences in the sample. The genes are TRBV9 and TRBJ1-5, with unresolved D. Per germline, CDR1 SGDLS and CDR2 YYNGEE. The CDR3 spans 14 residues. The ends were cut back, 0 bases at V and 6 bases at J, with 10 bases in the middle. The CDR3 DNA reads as TGTGCCAGCAGCGTAGGGGGAGGCGGTCAGCCCCAGCATTTT. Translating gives CASSVGGGGQPQHF.

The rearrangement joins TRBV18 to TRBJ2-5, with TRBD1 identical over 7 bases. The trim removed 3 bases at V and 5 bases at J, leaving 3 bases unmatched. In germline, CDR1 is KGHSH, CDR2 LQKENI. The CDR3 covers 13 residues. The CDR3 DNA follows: TGTGCCAGCTCACCTACAGGGGAGGAGACCCAGTACTTC. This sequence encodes CASSPTGEETQYF.

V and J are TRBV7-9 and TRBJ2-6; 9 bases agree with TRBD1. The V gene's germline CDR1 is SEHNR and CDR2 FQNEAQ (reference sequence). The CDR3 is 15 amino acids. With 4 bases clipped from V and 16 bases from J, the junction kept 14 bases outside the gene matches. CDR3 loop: CASSWGDRVNMVLTF. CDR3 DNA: TGTGCCAGCAGCTGGGGGGACAGGGTGAATATGGTGCTGACTTTC.

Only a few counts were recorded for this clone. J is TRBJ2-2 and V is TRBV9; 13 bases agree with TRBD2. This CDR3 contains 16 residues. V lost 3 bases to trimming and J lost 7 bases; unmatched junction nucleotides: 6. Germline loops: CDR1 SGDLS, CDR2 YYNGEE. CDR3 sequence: CASSGRLAGGGGELFF. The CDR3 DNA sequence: TGTGCCAGCAGCGGCCGACTAGCGGGAGGTGGCGGGGAGCTGTTTTTT.

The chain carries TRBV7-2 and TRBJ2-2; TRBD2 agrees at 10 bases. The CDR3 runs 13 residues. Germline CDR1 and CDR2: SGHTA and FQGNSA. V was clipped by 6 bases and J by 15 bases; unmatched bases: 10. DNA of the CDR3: TGTGCCAGCAGTTTTGAACTAGCGGGAAGGGTGTTTTTT. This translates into CASSFELAGRVFF.

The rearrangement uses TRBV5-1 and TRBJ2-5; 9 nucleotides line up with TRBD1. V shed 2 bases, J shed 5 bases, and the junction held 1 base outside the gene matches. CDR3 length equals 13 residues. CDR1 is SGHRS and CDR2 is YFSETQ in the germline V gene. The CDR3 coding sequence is TGCGCCAGCAGCTTCGGACAGGGGGAGACCCAGTACTTC. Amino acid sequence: CASSFGQGETQYF.

CDR3 loop: CASRDGQVSGEQYF. The DNA for the CDR3 is TGTGCCAGCAGGGACGGACAGGTCTCCGGCGAGCAGTACTTC. The chain combines TRBV28 with TRBJ2-7; 7 bases align to TRBD1. The CDR3 consists of 14 residues. Per germline, CDR1 MDHEN and CDR2 SYDVKM. V lost 6 bases, J lost 6 bases, and 11 bases stayed unmatched. The entire variable domain, with the rest obtained from reference TRBV28 and TRBJ2-7, is as follows: DVKVTQSSRYLVKRTGEKVFLECVQDMDHENMFWYRQDPGLGLRLIYFSYDVKMKEKGDIPEGYSVSREKKERFSLILESASTNQTSMYLCASRDGQVSGEQYFGPGTRLTVT.

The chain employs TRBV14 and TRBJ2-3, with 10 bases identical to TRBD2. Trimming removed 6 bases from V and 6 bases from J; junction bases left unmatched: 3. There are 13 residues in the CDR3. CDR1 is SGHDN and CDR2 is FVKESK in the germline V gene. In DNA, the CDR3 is TGTGCCAGCAGTCTAGCGGGGGCGGATACGCAGTATTTT. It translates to CASSLAGADTQYF.